These 21 T cell receptor beta chains came from one sample sequenced in a study of shared clonotypes between healthy human individuals. Data came from immunoSEQ multiplex PCR; TCRdb stores just in-frame clones and leaves some out. This table has 300,000 to 400,000 clones, around four fifths appearing once. The sample taken for sequencing was memory CD4+ T cells sorted from blood. Subset in this sample: CD45RA-negative fraction. These receptors all stem from a man aged 30 to 45 in good health.

A remark on this clone: Other DNA sequences from this sample encode an identical CDR3 as well. The chain combines TRBV2 with TRBJ2-2; D gene unclear. This CDR3 spans 13 amino acids. Germline-derived CDR1 and CDR2 are SNHLY and FYNNEI. The V end was cut by 7 bases, the J end by 1 base, with 7 bases between. The DNA of the CDR3 is TGTGCCAGCAATAAAGGGAACACCGGGGAGCTGTTTTTT. As protein: CASNKGNTGELFF.

This chain connects TRBV7-8 to TRBJ2-2, with TRBD2 matching 8 bases. Trimming at V came to 7 bases and at J to 2 bases, leaving 6 bases not matched to a gene. Germline loops: CDR1 SGHVS, CDR2 FQNEAQ. The CDR3 has 15 residues. CDR3 in amino acids: CASTAGGFNTGELFF. The CDR3 DNA sequence: TGTGCCAGCACCGCGGGAGGCTTTAACACCGGGGAGCTGTTTTTT.

This clone was counted a few times. The CDR3 DNA sequence: TGTGCCAGCAGCTTAAGCCTTACAGGGACCACTGAAGCTTTCTTT. It translates to CASSLSLTGTTEAFF. The J gene is TRBJ1-1, the V gene TRBV11-2; maybe TRBD1 (6 bases). This CDR3 contains 15 residues. Germline-derived CDR1 and CDR2 are SGHAT and FQNNGV. Trimming cost V 2 bases and J 4 bases, with 14 bases left between them.

This clone was counted a single time. It is likely a read error: a sequence one base away is far more abundant. This sequence joins TRBV30 and TRBJ1-5, with D perhaps matching TRBD1 (6 bases). Germline-derived CDR1 and CDR2 are GTSNPN and SVGIG (reference sequence). The CDR3 consists of 13 residues. CDR3 amino acids: CARSVQGDQPQHF. CDR3 sequence (DNA): TGTGCCCGGAGTGTACAGGGAGATCAGCCCCAGCATTTT.

The rearrangement uses TRBV18 and TRBJ2-3; 13 positions agree with TRBD2. This CDR3 has 18 amino acids. The V and J ends lost 4 bases and 2 bases, in that order; junction bases with no gene match: 9. Germline CDR1 reads KGHSH; CDR2 reads LQKENI. DNA of the CDR3: TGTGCCAGCTCACGTACTCTGGGACTAGCGGGATTCACAGATACGCAGTATTTT. It encodes CASSRTLGLAGFTDTQYF. The entire variable domain, with the rest obtained from reference TRBV18 and TRBJ2-3, is as follows: NAGVMQNPRHLVRRRGQEARLRCSPMKGHSHVYWYRQLPEEGLKFMVYLQKENIIDESGMPKERFSAEFPKEGPSILRIQQVVRGDSAAYFCASSRTLGLAGFTDTQYFGPGTRLTVL.

This clone was seen only a few times. The chain couples TRBV7-9 to TRBJ2-5, with D tentatively TRBD1 (5 bases). Trimming removed 5 bases at V and 5 bases at J, with 15 bases between. CDR1 SEHNR and CDR2 FQNEAQ come from the germline V gene (reference sequence). The length of the CDR3 is 14 residues. The CDR3 DNA follows: TGTGCCAGCAGCCTAATGTCAGGGATGGAGACCCAGTACTTC. Its translation: CASSLMSGMETQYF.

On this clone: Other DNA sequences within the sample encode an identical CDR3. V usage is TRBV10-3 and J usage is TRBJ1-5; TRBD1 aligns across 11 bases. J was trimmed by 5 bases and V by 9 bases; bases with no gene match: 3. The CDR3 sequence is 13 residues long. Per the germline V gene, CDR1 is ENHRY and CDR2 is SYGVKD. The CDR3 sequence is CAIRGQGDQPQHF. CDR3 sequence (DNA): TGTGCCATTAGGGGACAGGGGGATCAGCCCCAGCATTTT.

V and J are TRBV27 and TRBJ1-5; weak D call: TRBD1 (5 bases). V was clipped by 6 bases and J by 1 base, with 22 bases between them. This CDR3 contains 18 residues. Germline lookup yields CDR1 MNHEY and CDR2 SMNVEV (reference sequence). The CDR3 bases are TGTGCCAGCAGGGCCCGGGGTGTCGGGGCGGGGAGCAATCAGCCCCAGCATTTT. Protein sequence: CASRARGVGAGSNQPQHF.

This clone was detected ten times or more. This chain uses TRBV6-6 with TRBJ2-5; D is perhaps TRBD1 (6 bases). The CDR3 is made up of 13 amino acids. Trimming took 10 bases from V and 7 from J, leaving 19 bases between them. Germline assignment: CDR1 MNHNY and CDR2 SVGAGI (reference sequence). The CDR3 loop reads CATTGAKGGTQYF. In DNA form, the CDR3 reads TGTGCCACCACGGGCGCCAAAGGGGGGACCCAGTACTTC.

The V call is TRBV27, the J call TRBJ2-1; no clear D gene. The germline gives CDR1 MNHEY, CDR2 SMNVEV (reference sequence). The CDR3 has 14 amino acids. The germline V and J ends were trimmed by 2 bases and 1 base, with 6 bases remaining between them. The CDR3, as DNA: TGTGCCAGCAGTTTAAAGGTTTCCTACAATGAGCAGTTCTTC. Translated: CASSLKVSYNEQFF.

Written as DNA, the CDR3 is TGTGCCAGCAGGGGGTTGGGGGATCAGCCCCAGCATTTT. Translated, it gives CASRGLGDQPQHF. V usage is TRBV6-1 and J usage is TRBJ1-5; D may be TRBD1 (5 bases). This CDR3 is 13 amino acids long. V shed 6 bases and J shed 5 bases, with 11 bases lying between them. Germline CDR1 is MNHNS and CDR2 is SASEGT.

This clone has a single count. The V call is TRBV2, the J call TRBJ2-3; maybe TRBD2 (6 bases). V lost 7 bases to trimming and J lost 1 base, with 12 bases between them. This CDR3 has 14 amino acids. CDR1 is SNHLY and CDR2 is FYNNEI in the germline V gene. CDR3 amino acids: CASKEGFRTDTQYF. CDR3 nucleotides: TGTGCCAGCAAGGAGGGTTTCCGCACAGATACGCAGTATTTT. The whole variable domain, remainder taken from reference TRBV2 and TRBJ2-3, is EPEVTQTPSHQVTQMGQEVILRCVPISNHLYFYWYRQILGQKVEFLVSFYNNEISEKSEIFDDQFSVERPDGSNFTLKIRSTKLEDSAMYFCASKEGFRTDTQYFGPGTRLTVL.

This rearrangement joins TRBV28 to TRBJ1-1; D possibly corresponds to TRBD1 (5 bases). The CDR3 runs 15 residues. Germline V gene data show CDR1 as MDHEN and CDR2 as SYDVKM. V was pared by 8 bases and J by 4 bases, with 20 bases between. For the CDR3, the DNA is TGTGCCAGCGCCCCGGCGGGGCTTAAGGGCACTGAAGCTTTCTTT. It translates to CASAPAGLKGTEAFF.

Comment on this clone: The same CDR3 also results from other DNA sequences found in this sample. This rearrangement joins TRBV5-1 to TRBJ2-1; D not certain. The V end was cut by 1 base, the J end by 0 bases, with 2 bases between. CDR1 and CDR2 from the germline V gene are SGHRS and YFSETQ. The CDR3 extends over 13 amino acids. The CDR3 sequence is CASSLSSYNEQFF. The CDR3 bases are TGCGCCAGCAGCTTGAGCTCCTACAATGAGCAGTTCTTC.

The chain uses TRBV5-8 and TRBJ2-5; possibly TRBD2 for D (5 bases). This CDR3 contains 15 residues. The V and J ends lost 3 bases and 5 bases respectively, with 17 bases between them. CDR1 SGHTS and CDR2 YDEGEE come from the germline V gene. In DNA form, the CDR3 reads TGTGCCAGCAGCTCGGGAAGGGCCGGCACGGAGACCCAGTACTTC. Translation gives CASSSGRAGTETQYF. Drawing the rest from reference TRBV5-8 and TRBJ2-5, the complete variable domain is EAGVTQSPTHLIKTRGQQATLRCSPISGHTSVYWYQQALGLGLQFLLWYDEGEERNRGNFPPRFSGRQFPNYSSELNVNALELEDSALYLCASSSGRAGTETQYFGPGTRLLVL.

This clone was observed a handful of times. This chain joins TRBV7-9 and TRBJ2-3; TRBD2 aligns across 9 bases. With V trimmed by 4 bases and J by 0 bases, 5 bases remained unmatched. The CDR3 loop spans 16 amino acids. CDR1 and CDR2 (germline): SEHNR, FQNEAQ (reference sequence). In DNA form, the CDR3 reads TGTGCCAGCAGCTCGCGGACTAGCGCTAGCACAGATACGCAGTATTTT. It is translated as CASSSRTSASTDTQYF.

This clone came up many times. The chain joins TRBV4-3 to TRBJ1-5; D remains ambiguous. Germline loops: CDR1 LGHNA, CDR2 YSLEER. Trimming shortened V by 2 bases and J by 0 bases, and 8 bases separated the two germline ends. The CDR3 is made up of 15 amino acids. The CDR3 region is CASSQTLDSNQPQHF. The CDR3 DNA follows: TGCGCCAGCAGCCAAACTTTAGATAGCAATCAGCCCCAGCATTTT.

This clone was counted between two and nine times. The gene calls are TRBV29-1 and TRBJ2-3; D is unclear. This CDR3 has 13 amino acids. Germline V lookup: CDR1 SQVTM, CDR2 ANQGSEA. Between the trimmed V and J ends, which lost 4 bases and 3 bases, there was a span of 11 bases. In nucleotides, the CDR3 is TGCAGCGTTGTGGTAGGAGTTACAGATACGCAGTATTTT. This encodes CSVVVGVTDTQYF.

This chain uses TRBV18 with TRBJ1-3; D not resolved. Trimming removed 3 bases from V and 2 bases from J, with 14 bases in between. Germline V gene sequence: CDR1 KGHSH, CDR2 LQKENI. The CDR3 length is 16 residues. CDR3 in amino acids: CASSPAGPSAGNTIYF. DNA for the CDR3: TGTGCCAGCTCACCTGCCGGACCGTCGGCTGGAAACACCATATATTTT.

The chain recombines TRBV4-2 with TRBJ2-5, with D possibly TRBD2 on 6 matching bases. Germline values: CDR1 LGHNA, CDR2 YNFKEQ. The V and J ends lost 1 base and 5 bases respectively, with 17 bases between them. The CDR3 runs to 16 residues. CDR3 sequence: CASSQVRSSEGETQYF. The CDR3 coding sequence is TGTGCCAGCAGCCAAGTCAGGTCTAGCGAAGGGGAGACCCAGTACTTC.

The CDR3 nucleotides read TGCGCCAGCAGCTCAAGCGGGAGGATAGATACGCAGTATTTT. Amino acids: CASSSSGRIDTQYF. The chain uses TRBV5-1 and TRBJ2-3; the match to TRBD2 covers 9 bases. Germline V CDR1 and CDR2: SGHRS, YFSETQ. The trim removed 3 bases at V and 5 bases at J, leaving 4 bases unmatched. The CDR3 runs 14 residues.